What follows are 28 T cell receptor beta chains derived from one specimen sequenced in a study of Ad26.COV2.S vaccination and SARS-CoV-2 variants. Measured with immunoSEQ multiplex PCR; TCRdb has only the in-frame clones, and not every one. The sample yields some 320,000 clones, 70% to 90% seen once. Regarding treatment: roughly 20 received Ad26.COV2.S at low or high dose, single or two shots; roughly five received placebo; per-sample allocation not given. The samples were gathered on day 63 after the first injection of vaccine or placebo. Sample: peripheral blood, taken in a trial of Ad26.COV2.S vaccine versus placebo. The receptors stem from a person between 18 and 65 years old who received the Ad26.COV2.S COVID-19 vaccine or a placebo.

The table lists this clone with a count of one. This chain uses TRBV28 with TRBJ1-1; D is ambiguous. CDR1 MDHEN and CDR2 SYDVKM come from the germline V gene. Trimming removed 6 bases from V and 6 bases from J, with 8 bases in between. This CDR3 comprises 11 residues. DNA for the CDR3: TGTGCCAGCAGCCTCCGGGCTGAAGCTTTCTTT. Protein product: CASSLRAEAFF.

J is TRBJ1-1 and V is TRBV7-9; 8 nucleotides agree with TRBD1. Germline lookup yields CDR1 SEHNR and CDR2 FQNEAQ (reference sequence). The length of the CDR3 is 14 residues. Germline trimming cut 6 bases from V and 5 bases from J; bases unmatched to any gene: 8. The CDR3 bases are TGTGCCAGCAGTTTACAGGGGGTCAGAACTGAAGCTTTCTTT. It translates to CASSLQGVRTEAFF.

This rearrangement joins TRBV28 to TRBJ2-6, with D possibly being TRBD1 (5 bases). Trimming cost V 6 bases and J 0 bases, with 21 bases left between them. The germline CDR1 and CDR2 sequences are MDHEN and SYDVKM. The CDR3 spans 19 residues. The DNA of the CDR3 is TGTGCCAGCAGCTCCGTCCCAGGGAAAGGCAACTCTGGGGCCAACGTCCTGACTTTC. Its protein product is CASSSVPGKGNSGANVLTF.

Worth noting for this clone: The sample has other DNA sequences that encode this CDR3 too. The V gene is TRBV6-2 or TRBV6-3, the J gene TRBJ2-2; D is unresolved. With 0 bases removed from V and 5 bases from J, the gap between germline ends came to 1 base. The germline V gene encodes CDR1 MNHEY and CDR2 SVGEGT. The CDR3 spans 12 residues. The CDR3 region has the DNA TGTGCCAGCAGTTACTCTACCGGGGAGCTGTTTTTT. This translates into CASSYSTGELFF.

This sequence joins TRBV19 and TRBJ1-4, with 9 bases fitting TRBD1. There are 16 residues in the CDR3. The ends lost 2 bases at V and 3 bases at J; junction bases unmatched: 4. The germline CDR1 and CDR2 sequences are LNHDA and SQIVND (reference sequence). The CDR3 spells CASSIRDRAANEKLFF. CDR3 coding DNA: TGTGCCAGTAGTATACGGGACAGGGCCGCTAATGAAAAACTGTTTTTT.

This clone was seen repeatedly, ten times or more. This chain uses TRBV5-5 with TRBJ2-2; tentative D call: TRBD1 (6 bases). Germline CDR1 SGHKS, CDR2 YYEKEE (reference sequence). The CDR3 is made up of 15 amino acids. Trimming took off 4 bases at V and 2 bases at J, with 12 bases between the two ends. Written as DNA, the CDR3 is TGTGCCAGCAGCGAGGGGGACACCAACACCGGGGAGCTGTTTTTT. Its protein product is CASSEGDTNTGELFF.

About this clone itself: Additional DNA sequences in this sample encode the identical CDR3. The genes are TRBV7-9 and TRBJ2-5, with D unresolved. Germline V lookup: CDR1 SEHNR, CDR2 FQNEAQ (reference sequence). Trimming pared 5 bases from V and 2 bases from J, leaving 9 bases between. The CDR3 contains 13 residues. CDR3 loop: CASSLTAQETQYF. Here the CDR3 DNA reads TGTGCCAGCAGCCTTACAGCTCAAGAGACCCAGTACTTC.

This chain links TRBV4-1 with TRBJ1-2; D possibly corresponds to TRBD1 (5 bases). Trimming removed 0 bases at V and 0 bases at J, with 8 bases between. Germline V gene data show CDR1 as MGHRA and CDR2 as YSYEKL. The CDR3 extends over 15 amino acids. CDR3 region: CASSQEDSANYGYTF. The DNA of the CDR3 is TGCGCCAGCAGCCAAGAAGACAGTGCTAACTATGGCTACACCTTC.

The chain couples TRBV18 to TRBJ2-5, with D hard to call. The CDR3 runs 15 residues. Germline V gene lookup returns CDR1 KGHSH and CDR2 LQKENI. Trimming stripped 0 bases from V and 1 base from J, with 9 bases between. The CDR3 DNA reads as TGTGCCAGCTCACCACCGATGGGTTTCCAAGAGACCCAGTACTTC. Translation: CASSPPMGFQETQYF.

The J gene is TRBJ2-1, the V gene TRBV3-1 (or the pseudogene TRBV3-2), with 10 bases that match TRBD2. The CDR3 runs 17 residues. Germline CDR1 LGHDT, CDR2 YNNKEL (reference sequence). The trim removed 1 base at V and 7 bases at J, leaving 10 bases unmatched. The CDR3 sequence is CASSQALAGARANEQFF. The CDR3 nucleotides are TGTGCCAGCAGCCAAGCCCTAGCGGGGGCCCGGGCTAATGAGCAGTTCTTC.

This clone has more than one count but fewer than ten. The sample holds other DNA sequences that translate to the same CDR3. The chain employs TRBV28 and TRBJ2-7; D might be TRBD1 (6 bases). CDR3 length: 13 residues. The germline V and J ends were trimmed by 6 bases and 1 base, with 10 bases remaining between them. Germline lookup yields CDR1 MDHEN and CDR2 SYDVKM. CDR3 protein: CASSSGASYEQYF. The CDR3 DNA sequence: TGTGCCAGCAGCTCAGGGGCGTCCTACGAGCAGTACTTC.

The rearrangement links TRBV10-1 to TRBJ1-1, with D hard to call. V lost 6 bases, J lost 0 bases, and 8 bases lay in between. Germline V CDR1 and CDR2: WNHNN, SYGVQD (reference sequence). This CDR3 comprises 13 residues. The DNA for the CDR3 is TGCGCCAGCAGGGAAGCTATGAACACTGAAGCTTTCTTT. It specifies CASREAMNTEAFF.

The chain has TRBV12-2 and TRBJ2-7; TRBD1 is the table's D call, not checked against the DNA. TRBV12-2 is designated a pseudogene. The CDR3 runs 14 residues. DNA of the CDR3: TGTGCAAGTCGCTTATTCAACAGGGCCTTGGAGCAGTACTTC. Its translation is CASRLFNRALEQYF.

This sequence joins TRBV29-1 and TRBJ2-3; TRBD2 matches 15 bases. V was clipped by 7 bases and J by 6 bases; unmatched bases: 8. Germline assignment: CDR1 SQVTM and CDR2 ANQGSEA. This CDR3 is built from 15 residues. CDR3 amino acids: CSASSGTSGGDTQYF. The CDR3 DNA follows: TGCAGCGCCTCCTCCGGGACTAGCGGGGGGGATACGCAGTATTTT.

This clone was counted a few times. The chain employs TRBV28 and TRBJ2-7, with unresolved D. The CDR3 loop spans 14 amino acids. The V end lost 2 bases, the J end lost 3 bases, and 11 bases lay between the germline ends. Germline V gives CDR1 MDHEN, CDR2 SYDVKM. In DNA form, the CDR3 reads TGTGCCAGCAGTTTAAGACGGCTTGGCTACGAGCAGTACTTC. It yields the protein CASSLRRLGYEQYF.

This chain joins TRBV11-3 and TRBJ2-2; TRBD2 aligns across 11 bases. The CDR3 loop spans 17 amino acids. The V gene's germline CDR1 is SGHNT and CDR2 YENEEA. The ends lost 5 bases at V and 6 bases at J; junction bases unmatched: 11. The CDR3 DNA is TGTGCCAGCAGCCTAACTCTTAGCGGGGGGGACGCCGGGGAGCTGTTTTTT. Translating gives CASSLTLSGGDAGELFF.

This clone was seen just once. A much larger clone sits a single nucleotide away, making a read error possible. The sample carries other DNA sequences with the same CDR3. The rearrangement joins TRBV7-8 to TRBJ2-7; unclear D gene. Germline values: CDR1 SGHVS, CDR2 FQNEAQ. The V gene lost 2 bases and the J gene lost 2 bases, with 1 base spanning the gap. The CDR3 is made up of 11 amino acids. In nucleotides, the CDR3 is TGTGCCAGCAGCTTAACCTACGAGCAGTACTTC. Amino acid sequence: CASSLTYEQYF.

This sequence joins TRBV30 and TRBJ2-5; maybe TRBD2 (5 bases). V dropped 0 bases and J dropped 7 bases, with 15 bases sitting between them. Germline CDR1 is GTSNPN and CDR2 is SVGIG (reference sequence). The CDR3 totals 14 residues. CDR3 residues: CAWSVRSLAGTQYF. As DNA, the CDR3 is TGTGCCTGGAGTGTTCGCAGCCTGGCGGGGACCCAGTACTTC.

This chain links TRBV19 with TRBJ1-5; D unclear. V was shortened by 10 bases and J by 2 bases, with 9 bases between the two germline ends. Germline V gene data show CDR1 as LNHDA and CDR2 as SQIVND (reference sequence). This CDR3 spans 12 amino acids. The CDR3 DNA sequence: TGTGCCACTCACGAGGGCAATCAGCCCCAGCATTTT. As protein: CATHEGNQPQHF.

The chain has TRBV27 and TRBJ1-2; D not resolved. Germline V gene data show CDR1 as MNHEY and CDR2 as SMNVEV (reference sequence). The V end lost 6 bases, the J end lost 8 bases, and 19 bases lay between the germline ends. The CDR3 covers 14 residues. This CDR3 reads CASSLFGPRSGYTF. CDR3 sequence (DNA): TGTGCCAGCAGCCTATTCGGGCCTCGATCGGGCTACACCTTC.

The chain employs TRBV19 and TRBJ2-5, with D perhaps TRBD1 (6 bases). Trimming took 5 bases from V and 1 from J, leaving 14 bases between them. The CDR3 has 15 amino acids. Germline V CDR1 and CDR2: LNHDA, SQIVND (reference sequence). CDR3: CASSRSTGRQETQYF. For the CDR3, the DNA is TGTGCCAGTAGTCGCTCCACAGGGCGCCAAGAGACCCAGTACTTC.

The CDR3, as DNA: TGTGCCAGCCAGGCCGGGGCCAACGTCCTGACTTTC. Amino acid sequence: CASQAGANVLTF. The V gene is TRBV9, the J gene TRBJ2-6; no firm D call. This CDR3 spans 12 amino acids. Germline V gene sequence: CDR1 SGDLS, CDR2 YYNGEE. With 7 bases removed from V and 4 bases from J, the gap between germline ends came to 6 bases. Together with reference TRBV9 and TRBJ2-6, the CDR3 gives the full variable domain: DSGVTQTPKHLITATGQRVTLRCSPRSGDLSVYWYQQSLDQGLQFLIQYYNGEERAKGNILERFSAQQFPDLHSELNLSSLELGDSALYFCASQAGANVLTFGAGSRLTVL.

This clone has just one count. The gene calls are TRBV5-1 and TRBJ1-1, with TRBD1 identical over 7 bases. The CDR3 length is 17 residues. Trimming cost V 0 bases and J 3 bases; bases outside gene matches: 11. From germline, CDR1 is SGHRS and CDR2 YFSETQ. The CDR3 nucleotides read TGCGCCAGCAGCTTGGGAAGGGACAGCGGCCAGGACACTGAAGCTTTCTTT. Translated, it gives CASSLGRDSGQDTEAFF.

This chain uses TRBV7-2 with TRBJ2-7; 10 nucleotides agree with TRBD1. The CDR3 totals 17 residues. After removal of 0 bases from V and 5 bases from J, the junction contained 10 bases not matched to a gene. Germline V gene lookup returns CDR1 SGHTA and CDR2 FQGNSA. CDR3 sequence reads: CASSLALAGQGNHEQYF. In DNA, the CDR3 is TGTGCCAGCAGCTTAGCGTTGGCGGGACAGGGGAACCACGAGCAGTACTTC.

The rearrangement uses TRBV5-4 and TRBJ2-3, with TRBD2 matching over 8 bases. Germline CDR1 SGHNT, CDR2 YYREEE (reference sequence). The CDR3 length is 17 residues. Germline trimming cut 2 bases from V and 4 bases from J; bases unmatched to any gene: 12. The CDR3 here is CASSLVGGRGASDTQYF. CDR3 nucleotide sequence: TGTGCCAGCAGCTTAGTAGGAGGGCGGGGGGCCTCAGATACGCAGTATTTT. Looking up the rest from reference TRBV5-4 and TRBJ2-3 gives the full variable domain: ETGVTQSPTHLIKTRGQQVTLRCSSQSGHNTVSWYQQALGQGPQFIFQYYREEENGRGNFPPRFSGLQFPNYSSELNVNALELDDSALYLCASSLVGGRGASDTQYFGPGTRLTVL.

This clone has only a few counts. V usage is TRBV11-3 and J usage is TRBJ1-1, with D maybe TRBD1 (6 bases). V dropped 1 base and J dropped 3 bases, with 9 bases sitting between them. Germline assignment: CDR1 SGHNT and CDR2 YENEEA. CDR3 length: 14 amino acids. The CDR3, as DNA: TGTGCCAGCAGCTTAGGGGACACTTACACTGAAGCTTTCTTT. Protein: CASSLGDTYTEAFF.

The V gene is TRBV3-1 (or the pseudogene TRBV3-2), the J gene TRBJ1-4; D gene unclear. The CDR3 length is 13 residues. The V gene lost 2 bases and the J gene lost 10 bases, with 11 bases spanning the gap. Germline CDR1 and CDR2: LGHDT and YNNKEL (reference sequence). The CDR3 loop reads CASSQQTSGKLFF. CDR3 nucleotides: TGTGCCAGCAGCCAACAGACTTCGGGAAAACTGTTTTTT.

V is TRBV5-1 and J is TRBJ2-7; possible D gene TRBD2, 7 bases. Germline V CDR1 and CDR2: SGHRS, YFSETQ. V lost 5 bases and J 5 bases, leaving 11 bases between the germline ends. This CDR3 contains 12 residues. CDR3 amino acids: CASRGGGHEQYF. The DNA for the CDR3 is TGCGCCAGCAGGGGCGGGGGCCACGAGCAGTACTTC.